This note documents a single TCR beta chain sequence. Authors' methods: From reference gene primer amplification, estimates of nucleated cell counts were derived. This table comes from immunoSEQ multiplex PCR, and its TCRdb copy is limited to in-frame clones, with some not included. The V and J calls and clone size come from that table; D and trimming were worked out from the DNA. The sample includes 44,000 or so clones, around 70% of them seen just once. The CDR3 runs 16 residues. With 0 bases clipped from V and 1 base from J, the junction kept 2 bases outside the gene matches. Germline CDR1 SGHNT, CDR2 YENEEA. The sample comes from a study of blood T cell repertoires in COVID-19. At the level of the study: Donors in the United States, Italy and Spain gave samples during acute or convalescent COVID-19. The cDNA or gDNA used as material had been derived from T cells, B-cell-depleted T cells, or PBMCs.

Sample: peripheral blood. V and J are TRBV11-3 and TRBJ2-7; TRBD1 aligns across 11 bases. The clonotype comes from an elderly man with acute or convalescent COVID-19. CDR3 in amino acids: CASSLEGTGGSYEQYF. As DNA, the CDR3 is TGTGCCAGCAGCTTAGAAGGGACAGGGGGTTCCTACGAGCAGTACTTC.